This T cell receptor beta chain emerged from a study of cytomegalovirus exposure and HLA in healthy donors. Findings and caveats of the study: Subsequent analysis showed first-cohort TCR clusters tending to co-occur in 120 validation repertoires. Listed as cytomegalovirus-associated were 150 to 200 TCR beta chains.

Germline V gene data show CDR1 as MGHDK and CDR2 as SYGVNS. This CDR3 spans 14 amino acids. Germline trimming cut 4 bases from V and 3 bases from J; bases unmatched to any gene: 4. Comments on this clone: Its antigen is undetermined.

Profiled with immunoSEQ multiplex PCR; TCRdb holds only in-frame clones, not every one. Seen here are some 110,000 clones, 88% observed once, and the top ten hold about 4.5%. This clonotype was sampled from a man younger than 35 in good health and CMV-seropositive. Sequencing used PBMCs. V is TRBV25-1 and J is TRBJ1-1; the match to TRBD1 covers 8 bases. CDR3 bases: TGTGCCAGCAGTGCTTACAGGGGGGACACTGAAGCTTTCTTT. This gives the protein CASSAYRGDTEAFF.